The 2 T cell receptor beta chains below all came from one sample that was sequenced in a study of blood T cell repertoires in COVID-19. Only in-frame clones appear in the TCRdb table, and some are missing; sequencing was by immunoSEQ multiplex PCR. The data hold 65,000 to 75,000 clones, with about three quarters observed a single time. Material for sequencing was peripheral blood. These TCRs come from a man at least 80 years old with acute or convalescent COVID-19.

The V gene is TRBV5-6, the J gene TRBJ1-5; D unresolved. Trimming stripped 0 bases from V and 0 bases from J, with 7 bases between. This CDR3 is 15 amino acids long. Germline assignment: CDR1 SGHDT and CDR2 YYEEEE. The CDR3 region has the DNA TGTGCCAGCAGCTTGGGTCTGTCTAGCAATCAGCCCCAGCATTTT. Protein: CASSLGLSSNQPQHF. Variable domain in full (rest from reference TRBV5-6 and TRBJ1-5): DAGVTQSPTHLIKTRGQQVTLRCSPKSGHDTVSWYQQALGQGPQFIFQYYEEEERQRGNFPDRFSGHQFPNYSSELNVNALLLGDSALYLCASSLGLSSNQPQHFGDGTRLSIL.

This clone was recorded only once. CDR3 region: CASSQASGLVGNEQFF. The CDR3 nucleotides are TGTGCCAGCAGCCAAGCGTCCGGACTAGTAGGTAATGAGCAGTTCTTC. The genes are TRBV4-2 and TRBJ2-1, with 7 bases fitting TRBD2. Germline lookup yields CDR1 LGHNA and CDR2 YNFKEQ. V shed 1 base, J shed 7 bases, and the junction held 10 bases outside the gene matches. The CDR3 is 16 residues long.